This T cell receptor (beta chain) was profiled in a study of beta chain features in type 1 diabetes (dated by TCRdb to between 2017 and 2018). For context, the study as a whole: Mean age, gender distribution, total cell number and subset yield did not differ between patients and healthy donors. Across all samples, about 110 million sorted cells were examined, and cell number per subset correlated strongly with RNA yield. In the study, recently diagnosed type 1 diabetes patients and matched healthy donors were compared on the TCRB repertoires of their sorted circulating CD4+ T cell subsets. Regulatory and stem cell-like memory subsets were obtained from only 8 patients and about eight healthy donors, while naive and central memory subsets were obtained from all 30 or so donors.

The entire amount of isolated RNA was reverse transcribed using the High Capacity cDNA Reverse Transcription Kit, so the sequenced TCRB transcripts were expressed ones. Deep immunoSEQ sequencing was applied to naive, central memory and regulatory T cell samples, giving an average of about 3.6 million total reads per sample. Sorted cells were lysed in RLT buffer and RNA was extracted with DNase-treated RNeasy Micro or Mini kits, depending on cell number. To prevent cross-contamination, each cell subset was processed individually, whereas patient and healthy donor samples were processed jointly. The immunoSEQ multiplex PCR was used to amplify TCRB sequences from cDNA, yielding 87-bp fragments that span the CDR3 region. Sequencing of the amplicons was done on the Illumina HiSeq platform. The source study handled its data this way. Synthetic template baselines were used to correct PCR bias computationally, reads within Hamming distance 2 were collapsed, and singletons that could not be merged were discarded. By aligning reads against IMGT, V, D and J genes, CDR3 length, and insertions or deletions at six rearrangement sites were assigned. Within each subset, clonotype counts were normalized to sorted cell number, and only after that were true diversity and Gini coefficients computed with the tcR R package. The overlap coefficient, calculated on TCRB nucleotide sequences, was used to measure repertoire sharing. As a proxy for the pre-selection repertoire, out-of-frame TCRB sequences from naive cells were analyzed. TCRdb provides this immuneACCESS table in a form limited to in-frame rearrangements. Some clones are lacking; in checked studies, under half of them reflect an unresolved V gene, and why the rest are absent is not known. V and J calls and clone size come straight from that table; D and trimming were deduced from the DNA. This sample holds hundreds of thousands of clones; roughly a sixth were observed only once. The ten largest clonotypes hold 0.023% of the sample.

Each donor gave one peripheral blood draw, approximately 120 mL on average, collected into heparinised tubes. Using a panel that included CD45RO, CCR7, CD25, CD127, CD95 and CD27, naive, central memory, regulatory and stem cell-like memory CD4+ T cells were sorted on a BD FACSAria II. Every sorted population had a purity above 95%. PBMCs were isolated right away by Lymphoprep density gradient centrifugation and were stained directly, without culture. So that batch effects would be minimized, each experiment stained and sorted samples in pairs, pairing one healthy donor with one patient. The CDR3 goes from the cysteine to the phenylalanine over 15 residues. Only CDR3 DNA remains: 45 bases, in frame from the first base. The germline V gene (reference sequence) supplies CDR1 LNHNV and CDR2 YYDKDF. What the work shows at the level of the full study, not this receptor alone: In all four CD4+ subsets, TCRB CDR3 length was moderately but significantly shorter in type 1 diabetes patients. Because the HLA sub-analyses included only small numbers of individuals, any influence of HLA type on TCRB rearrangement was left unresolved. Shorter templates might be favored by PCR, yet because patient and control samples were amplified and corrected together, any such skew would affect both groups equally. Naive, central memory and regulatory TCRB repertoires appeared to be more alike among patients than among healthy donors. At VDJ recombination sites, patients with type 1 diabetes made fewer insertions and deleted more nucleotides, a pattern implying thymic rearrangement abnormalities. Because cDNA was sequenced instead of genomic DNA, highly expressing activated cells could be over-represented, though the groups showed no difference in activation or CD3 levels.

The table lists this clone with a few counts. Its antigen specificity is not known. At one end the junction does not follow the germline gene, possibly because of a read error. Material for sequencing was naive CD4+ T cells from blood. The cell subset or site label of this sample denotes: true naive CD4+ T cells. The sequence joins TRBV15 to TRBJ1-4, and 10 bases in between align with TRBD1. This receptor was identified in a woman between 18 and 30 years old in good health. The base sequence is TGTGCCACCAGCCGAGACAGGGGGCGTAATGAAAAACTGTTTTTT. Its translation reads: CATSRDRGRNEKLFF.